This T cell receptor (beta chain) was identified during a study of T cells in Graves' hyperthyroidism and ophthalmopathy. Whole-study context: The blood sample was taken at first diagnosis, before treatment began.

This clonotype was seen many times. No antigen is known for it. CDR3 length: 16 amino acids. J was trimmed by 1 base and V by 1 base; bases with no gene match: 3. CDR1 and CDR2 (germline): SGHAT, FQNNGV. Study conclusions and caveats: Researchers found most expanded thyroid clonotypes above 0.001 in blood as well.

TCR beta CDR3 region amplification was performed from RNA transcripts. HTBI primers were employed in a first-round RT-PCR of the TCR CDR3. One entry per CDR3 protein, called by TCRdb with MiXCR from the multiplex PCR reads. This sample has hundreds of thousands of distinct CDR3 sequences; roughly 20% occur once, and the top ten carry roughly a third. This rearrangement joins TRBV11-2 to TRBJ2-3, with TRBD1 matching 9 bases. The sequenced sample was blood. The origin of this receptor is a man aged 25-45 years with Graves' ophthalmopathy. CDR3 amino acids: CASSLVTGGRTDTQYF. CDR3 in DNA: TGTGCCAGCAGCTTAGTGACAGGGGGTCGCACAGATACGCAGTATTTT.